This T cell receptor beta chain was obtained from a study of OX40 agonist ivuxolimab in advanced cancers. Study at large: A history of anti-PD-1, anti-PD-L1 or anti-CTLA-4 therapy was acceptable, and around 36% had some. Study findings and constraints: Researchers report that CD8+ T cells had, on average, more expanded clones than CD4+.

Germline CDR1 reads KGHSH; CDR2 reads LQKENI. V was shortened by 0 bases and J by 2 bases, with 9 bases between the two germline ends. This CDR3 comprises 15 residues. Only one count was recorded for this clone. The antigen is unknown. The data were produced by immunoSEQ multiplex PCR, yet TCRdb's version contains in-frame clones alone and is incomplete. The data contain 65,000 to 80,000 clones, approximately 86% of them singletons. Blood draws occurred at baseline, cycle 4 day 1, and cycle 7 day 1. V is TRBV18 and J is TRBJ2-3; a possible D gene is TRBD1 (5 bases). The specimen was CD4+ or CD8+ T cells sorted from blood, collected in a trial of the OX40 agonist ivuxolimab. The origin of this receptor is an adult with an advanced solid tumor such as melanoma, head and neck, liver or kidney cancer. DNA of the CDR3: TGTGCCAGCTCACCACCGACAGCCTACACAGATACGCAGTATTTT. It encodes CASSPPTAYTDTQYF.